The entry below gives a single TCR beta chain sequence along with its context. Clones were sequenced by immunoSEQ multiplex PCR, and TCRdb holds only the in-frame ones, with some missing. The table records some 45,000 clones, roughly nine tenths of them present only once. The source of the sample is a study of T cell changes during pregnancy in multiple sclerosis. This CDR3 is 13 amino acids long. Trimming took off 6 bases at V and 2 bases at J, with 11 bases between the two ends. The germline V gene encodes CDR1 MNHEY and CDR2 SVGAGI. This rearrangement joins TRBV6-5 to TRBJ2-7, with TRBD1 as a possible D gene (6 bases). The material sequenced was CD4+ T cells from peripheral blood mononuclear cells, taken after pregnancy. The source of this sequence is a female donor with multiple sclerosis, enrolled in a pregnancy study. The CDR3: CASSRTVPYEQYF. The CDR3 bases are TGTGCCAGCAGCCGGACAGTCCCCTACGAGCAGTACTTC.